This T cell receptor beta chain derives from a study of CD8+CD57+ T cells in acquired aplastic anemia. On the study more broadly: CD4+ and CD8+ cells, once sorted, gave DNA averaging approximately 3 ug.

The TCR beta profiling, which covered VDJ combination and CDR3 sequence, was carried out using genomic DNA as the template. TCRdb independently ran MiXCR on the reads; one entry per CDR3 protein. Among 200,000 or so distinct CDR3 sequences listed, 64% were seen once. Findings of the study overall: Twenty-nine CD8+ CDR3 sequences were shared between patients and controls. Controls did not differ significantly from patients in CD8+ Simpson's diversity.

The V end lost 6 bases, the J end lost 5 bases, and 17 bases lay between the germline ends. CDR3 length equals 16 residues. Germline loops: CDR1 MNHNY, CDR2 SVGAGI (reference sequence). This clonotype was counted at least ten times. Its antigen is currently unknown. This clonotype originated in a human donor with severe aplastic anemia or a healthy control (not recorded which). This chain uses TRBV6-6 with TRBJ1-6; D gene uncertain. Specimen: sorted CD4+, CD8+, or CD8+CD57+ T cells (not recorded which) from PBMCs. The CDR3 loop is CASRDYYTEDNSPLHF. CDR3 bases: TGTGCCAGCAGAGACTACTACACCGAGGATAATTCACCCCTCCACTTT.